The sequence of this TCR beta chain was determined in a study of Ad26.COV2.S vaccination and SARS-CoV-2 variants. Study as a whole: Ad26.COV2.S shots went into the muscle once or twice, 56 days apart. Findings and limits, study-wide: Recipients given vaccine exceeded placebo recipients in spike-specific TCR breadth.

With 5 bases clipped from V and 8 bases from J, the junction kept 18 bases outside the gene matches. This CDR3 region has 19 residues. Germline CDR1 and CDR2: PRHDT and FYEKMQ (reference sequence). Data came from immunoSEQ multiplex PCR; TCRdb stores just in-frame clones and leaves some out. Here the sample spans a few hundred thousand clones, about nine tenths being singletons. Treatment: some 20 received Ad26.COV2.S at low or high dose, single or two shots; roughly 5 received placebo; per-sample allocation not given. The study sampled participants on day 63 after the first vaccine or placebo injection. Comment on this clone: No antigen is known for it.

The specimen was peripheral blood, collected in a trial of Ad26.COV2.S vaccine versus placebo. The clonotype comes from a person between 18 and 65 years old who received the Ad26.COV2.S COVID-19 vaccine or a placebo. V usage is TRBV13 and J usage is TRBJ2-1; the match to TRBD2 covers 13 bases. For the CDR3, the DNA is TGTGCCAGCAGCCCAGGGGGACTAGCGGGATCACCGGAGGGCGATGAGCAGTTCTTC. Protein product: CASSPGGLAGSPEGDEQFF.